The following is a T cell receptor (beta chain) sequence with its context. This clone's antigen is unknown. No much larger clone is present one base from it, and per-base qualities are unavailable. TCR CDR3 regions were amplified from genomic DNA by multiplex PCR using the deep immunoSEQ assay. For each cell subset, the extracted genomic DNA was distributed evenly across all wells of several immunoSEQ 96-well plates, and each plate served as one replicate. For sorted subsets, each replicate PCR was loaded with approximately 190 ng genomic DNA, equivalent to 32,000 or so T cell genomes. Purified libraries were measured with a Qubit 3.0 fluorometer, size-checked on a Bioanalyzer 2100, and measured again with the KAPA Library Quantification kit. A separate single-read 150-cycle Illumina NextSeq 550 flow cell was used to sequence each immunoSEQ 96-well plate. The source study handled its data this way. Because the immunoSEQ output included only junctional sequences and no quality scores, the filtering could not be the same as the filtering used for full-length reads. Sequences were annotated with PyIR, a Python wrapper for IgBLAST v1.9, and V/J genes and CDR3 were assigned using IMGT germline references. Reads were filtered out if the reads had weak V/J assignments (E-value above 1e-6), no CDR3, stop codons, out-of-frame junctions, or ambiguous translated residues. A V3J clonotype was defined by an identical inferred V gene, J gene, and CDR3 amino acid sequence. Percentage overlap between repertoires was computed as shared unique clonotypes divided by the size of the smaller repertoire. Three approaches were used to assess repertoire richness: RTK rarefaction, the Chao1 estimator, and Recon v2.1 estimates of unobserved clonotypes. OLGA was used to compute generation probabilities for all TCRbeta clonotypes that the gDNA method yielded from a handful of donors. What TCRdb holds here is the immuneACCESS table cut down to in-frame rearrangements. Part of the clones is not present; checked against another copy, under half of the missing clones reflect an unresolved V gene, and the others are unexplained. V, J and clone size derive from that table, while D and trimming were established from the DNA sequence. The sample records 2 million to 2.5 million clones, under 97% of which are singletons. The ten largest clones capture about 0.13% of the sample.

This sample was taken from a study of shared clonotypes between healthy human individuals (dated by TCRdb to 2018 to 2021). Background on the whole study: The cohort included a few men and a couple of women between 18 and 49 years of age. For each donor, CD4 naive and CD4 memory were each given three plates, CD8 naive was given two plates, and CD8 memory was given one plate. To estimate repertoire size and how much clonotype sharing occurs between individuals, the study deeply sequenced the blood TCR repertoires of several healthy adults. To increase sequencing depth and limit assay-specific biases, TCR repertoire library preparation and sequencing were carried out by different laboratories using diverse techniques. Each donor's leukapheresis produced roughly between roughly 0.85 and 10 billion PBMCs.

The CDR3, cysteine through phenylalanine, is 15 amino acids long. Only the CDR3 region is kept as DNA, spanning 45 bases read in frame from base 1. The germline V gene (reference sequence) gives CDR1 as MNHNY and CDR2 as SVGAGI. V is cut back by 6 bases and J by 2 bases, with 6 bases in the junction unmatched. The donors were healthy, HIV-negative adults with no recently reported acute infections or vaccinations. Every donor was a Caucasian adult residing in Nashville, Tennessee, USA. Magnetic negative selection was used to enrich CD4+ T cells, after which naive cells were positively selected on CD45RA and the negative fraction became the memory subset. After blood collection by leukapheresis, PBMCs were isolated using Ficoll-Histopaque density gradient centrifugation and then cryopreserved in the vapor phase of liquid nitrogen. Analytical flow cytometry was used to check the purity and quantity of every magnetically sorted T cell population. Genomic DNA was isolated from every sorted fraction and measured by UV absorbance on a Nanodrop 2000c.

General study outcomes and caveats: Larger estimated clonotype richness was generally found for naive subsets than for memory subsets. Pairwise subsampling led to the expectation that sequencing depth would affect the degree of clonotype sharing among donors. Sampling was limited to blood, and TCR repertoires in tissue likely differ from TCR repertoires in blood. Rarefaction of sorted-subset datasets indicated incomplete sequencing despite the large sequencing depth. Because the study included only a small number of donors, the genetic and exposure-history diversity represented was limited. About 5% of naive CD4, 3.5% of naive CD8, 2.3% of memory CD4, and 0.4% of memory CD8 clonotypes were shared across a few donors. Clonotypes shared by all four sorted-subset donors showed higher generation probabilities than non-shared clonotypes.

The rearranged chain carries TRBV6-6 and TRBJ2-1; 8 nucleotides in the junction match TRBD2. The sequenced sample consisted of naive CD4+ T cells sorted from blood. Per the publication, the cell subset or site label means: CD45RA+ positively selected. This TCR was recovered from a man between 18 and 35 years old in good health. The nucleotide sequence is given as TGTGCCAGCAGCCAGCGAGCGGGAGCCTACAATGAGCAGTTCTTC. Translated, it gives CASSQRAGAYNEQFF.